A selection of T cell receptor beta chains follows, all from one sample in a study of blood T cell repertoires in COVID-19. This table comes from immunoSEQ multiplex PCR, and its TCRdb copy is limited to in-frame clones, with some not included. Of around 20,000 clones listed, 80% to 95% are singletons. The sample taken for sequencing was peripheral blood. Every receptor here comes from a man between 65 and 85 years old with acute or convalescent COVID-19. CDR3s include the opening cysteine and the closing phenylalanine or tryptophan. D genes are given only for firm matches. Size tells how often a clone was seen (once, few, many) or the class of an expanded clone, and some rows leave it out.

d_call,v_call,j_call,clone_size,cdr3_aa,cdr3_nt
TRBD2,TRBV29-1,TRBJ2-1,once,CSVEDSGGPHYNEQFF,TGCAGCGTTGAAGATTCGGGGGGACCCCACTACAATGAGCAGTTCTTC
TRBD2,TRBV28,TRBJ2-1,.,CASSSSGTSGYNEQFF,TGTGCCAGCAGTTCCTCCGGGACTAGCGGCTACAATGAGCAGTTCTTC
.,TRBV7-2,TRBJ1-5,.,CASSLGQGGQPQHF,TGTGCCAGCAGCTTAGGTCAGGGAGGCCAGCCCCAGCATTTT
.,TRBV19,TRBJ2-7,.,CASSIGGPYSYEQYF,TGTGCCAGTAGTATAGGGGGGCCCTACTCCTACGAGCAGTACTTC
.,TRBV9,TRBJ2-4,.,CASSVLGDKNIQYF,TGTGCCAGCAGCGTCTTGGGAGACAAAAACATTCAGTACTTC
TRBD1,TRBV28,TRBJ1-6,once,CATVRRGQGSPLHF,TGTGCCACCGTGCGTCGGGGACAGGGCTCACCCCTCCACTTT
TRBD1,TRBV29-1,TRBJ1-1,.,CSVEDSDRGWNTEAFF,TGCAGCGTTGAAGATTCCGACAGGGGTTGGAACACTGAAGCTTTCTTT
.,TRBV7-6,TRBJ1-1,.,CASSSLQGNTEAFF,TGTGCCAGCAGCTCACTACAGGGGAACACTGAAGCTTTCTTT
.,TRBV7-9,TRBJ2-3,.,CASSTRTSTDTQYF,TGTGCCAGCAGCACTCGGACTAGCACAGATACGCAGTATTTT
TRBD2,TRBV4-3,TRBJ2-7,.,CASSQAAPGTSGAYEQYF,TGCGCCAGCAGCCAAGCCGCCCCCGGGACTAGCGGGGCCTACGAGCAGTACTTC
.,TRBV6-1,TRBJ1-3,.,CASSESPGGTIYF,TGTGCCAGCAGTGAGAGTCCTGGAGGCACCATATATTTT
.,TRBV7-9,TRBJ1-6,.,CASSIRSGVYYSPLHF,TGTGCCAGCAGCATTCGCTCCGGGGTCTACTATTCACCCCTCCACTTT
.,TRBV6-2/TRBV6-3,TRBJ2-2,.,CASSFVGQLASTGELFF,TGTGCCAGCAGTTTCGTCGGACAGCTCGCTTCCACCGGGGAGCTGTTTTTT
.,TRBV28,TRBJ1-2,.,CASSPTGRPDYGYTF,TGTGCCAGCAGTCCCACCGGGAGGCCAGACTATGGCTACACCTTC
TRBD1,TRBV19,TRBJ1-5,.,CASTGTGNQPQHF,TGTGCCAGTACTGGGACAGGTAATCAGCCCCAGCATTTT
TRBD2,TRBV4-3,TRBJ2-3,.,CASSQEGGGSFDTQYF,TGCGCCAGCAGCCAAGAGGGGGGAGGGTCTTTTGATACGCAGTATTTT
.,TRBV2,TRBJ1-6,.,CASAESYNSPLHF,TGTGCCAGCGCGGAGTCCTATAATTCACCCCTCCACTTT
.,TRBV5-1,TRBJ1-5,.,CASSLGGGPGQPQHF,TGCGCCAGCAGCTTGGGGGGAGGACCTGGTCAGCCCCAGCATTTT